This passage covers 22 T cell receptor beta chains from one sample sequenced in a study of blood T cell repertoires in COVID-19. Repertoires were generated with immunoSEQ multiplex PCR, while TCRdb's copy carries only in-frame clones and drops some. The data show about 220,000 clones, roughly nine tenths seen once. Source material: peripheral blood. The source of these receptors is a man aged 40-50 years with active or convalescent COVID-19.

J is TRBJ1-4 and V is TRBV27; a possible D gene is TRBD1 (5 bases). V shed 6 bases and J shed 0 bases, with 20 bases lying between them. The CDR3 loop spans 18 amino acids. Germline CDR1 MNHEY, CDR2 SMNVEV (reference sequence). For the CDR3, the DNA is TGTGCCAGCAGGGTGGGGAGGGGCTGGGGTCCAACTAATGAAAAACTGTTTTTT. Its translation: CASRVGRGWGPTNEKLFF.

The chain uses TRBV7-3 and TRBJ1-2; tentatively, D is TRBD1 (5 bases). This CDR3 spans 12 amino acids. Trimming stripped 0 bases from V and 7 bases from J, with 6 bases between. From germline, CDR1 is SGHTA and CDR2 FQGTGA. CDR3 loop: CASSLTGAGYTF. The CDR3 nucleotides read TGTGCCAGCAGCTTAACAGGGGCTGGCTACACCTTC.

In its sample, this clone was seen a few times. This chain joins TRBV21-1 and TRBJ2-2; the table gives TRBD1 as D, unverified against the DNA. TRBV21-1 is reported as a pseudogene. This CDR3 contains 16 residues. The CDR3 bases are TGTGCCAGGACGGGGACAGGGGATCCGAACACCGGGGAGCTGTTTTTT. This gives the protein CARTGTGDPNTGELFF.

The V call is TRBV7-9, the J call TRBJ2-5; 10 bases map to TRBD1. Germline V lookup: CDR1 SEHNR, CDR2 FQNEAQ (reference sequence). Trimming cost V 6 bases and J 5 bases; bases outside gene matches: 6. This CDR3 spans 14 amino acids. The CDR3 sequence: CASRGQGTSETQYF. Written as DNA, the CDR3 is TGTGCCAGCAGGGGACAGGGGACTTCGGAGACCCAGTACTTC.

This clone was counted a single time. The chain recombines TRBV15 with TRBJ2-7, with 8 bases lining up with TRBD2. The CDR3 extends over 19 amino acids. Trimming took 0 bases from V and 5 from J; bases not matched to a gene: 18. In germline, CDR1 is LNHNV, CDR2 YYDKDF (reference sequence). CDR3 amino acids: CATSRETGPRTSRPDEQYF. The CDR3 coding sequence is TGTGCCACCAGCAGAGAAACAGGACCTCGGACTAGCCGTCCCGACGAGCAGTACTTC. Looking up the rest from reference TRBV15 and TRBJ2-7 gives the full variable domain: DAMVIQNPRYQVTQFGKPVTLSCSQTLNHNVMYWYQQKSSQAPKLLFHYYDKDFNNEADTPDNFQSRRPNTSFCFLDIRSPGLGDTAMYLCATSRETGPRTSRPDEQYFGPGTRLTVT.

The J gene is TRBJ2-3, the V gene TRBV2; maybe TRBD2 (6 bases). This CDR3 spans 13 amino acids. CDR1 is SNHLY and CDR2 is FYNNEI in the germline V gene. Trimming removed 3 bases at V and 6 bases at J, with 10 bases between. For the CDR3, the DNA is TGTGCCAGCAGTGATGGGGCGGGGGATACGCAGTATTTT. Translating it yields CASSDGAGDTQYF.

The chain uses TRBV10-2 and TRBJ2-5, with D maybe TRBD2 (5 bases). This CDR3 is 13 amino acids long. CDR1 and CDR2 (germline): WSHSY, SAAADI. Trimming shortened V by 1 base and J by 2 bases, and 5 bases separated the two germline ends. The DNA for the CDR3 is TGCGCCAGCAGTGAGTGGAGGCAAGAGACCCAGTACTTC. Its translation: CASSEWRQETQYF.

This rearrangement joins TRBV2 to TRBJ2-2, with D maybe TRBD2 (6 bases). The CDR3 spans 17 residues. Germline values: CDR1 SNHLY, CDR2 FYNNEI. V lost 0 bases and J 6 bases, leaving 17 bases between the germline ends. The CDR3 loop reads CASSEALTGVMAGELFF. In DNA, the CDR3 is TGTGCCAGCAGTGAAGCGCTTACGGGGGTGATGGCCGGGGAGCTGTTTTTT.

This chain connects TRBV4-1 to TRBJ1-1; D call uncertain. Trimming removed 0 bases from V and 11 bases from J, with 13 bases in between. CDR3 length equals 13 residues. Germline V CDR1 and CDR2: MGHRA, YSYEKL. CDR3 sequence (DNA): TGCGCCAGCAGCCAAGATTTAGCCCTTGTCGCTTTCTTT. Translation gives CASSQDLALVAFF.

The CDR3 spells CASSLRGDFNSPLHF. The CDR3 coding sequence is TGTGCCAGCAGCTTACGAGGGGACTTTAATTCACCCCTCCACTTT. V and J are TRBV7-9 and TRBJ1-6; D perhaps matches TRBD1 (5 bases). Germline lookup yields CDR1 SEHNR and CDR2 FQNEAQ (reference sequence). The V gene lost 2 bases and the J gene lost 6 bases, with 11 bases spanning the gap. The CDR3 runs 15 residues.

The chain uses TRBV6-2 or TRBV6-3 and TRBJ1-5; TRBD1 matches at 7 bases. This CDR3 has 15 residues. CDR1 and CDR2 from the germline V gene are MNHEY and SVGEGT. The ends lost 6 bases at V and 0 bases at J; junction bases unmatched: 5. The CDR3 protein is CASSLTGYSNQPQHF. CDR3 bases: TGTGCCAGCAGCCTGACAGGGTATAGCAATCAGCCCCAGCATTTT.

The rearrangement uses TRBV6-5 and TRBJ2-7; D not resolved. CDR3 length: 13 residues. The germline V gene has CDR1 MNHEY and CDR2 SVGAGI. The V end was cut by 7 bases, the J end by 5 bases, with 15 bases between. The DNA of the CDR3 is TGTGCCAGCACCGACTCTCCGTTCAACGAGCAGTACTTC. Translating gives CASTDSPFNEQYF.

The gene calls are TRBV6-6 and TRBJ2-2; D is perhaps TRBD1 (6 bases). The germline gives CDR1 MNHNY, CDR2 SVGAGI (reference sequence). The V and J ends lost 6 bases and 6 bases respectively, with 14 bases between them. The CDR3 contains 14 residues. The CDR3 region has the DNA TGTGCCAGCAGCATCCCAGGGGTCCCCGGGGAGCTGTTTTTT. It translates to CASSIPGVPGELFF.

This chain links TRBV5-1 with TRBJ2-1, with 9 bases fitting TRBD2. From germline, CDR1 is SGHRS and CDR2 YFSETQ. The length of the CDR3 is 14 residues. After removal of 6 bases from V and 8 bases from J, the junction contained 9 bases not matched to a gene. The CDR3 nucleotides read TGCGCCAGCACCTCCGGGACTAGCTGGGATGAGCAGTTCTTC. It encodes CASTSGTSWDEQFF.

DNA for the CDR3: TGTGCCAGCAGTCTACACCTAGACAGCAATCAGCCCCAGCATTTT. The encoded protein is CASSLHLDSNQPQHF. The chain links TRBV28 to TRBJ1-5, with D uncertain. V shed 5 bases and J shed 1 base, with 12 bases lying between them. CDR3 length: 15 amino acids. Germline V gene data show CDR1 as MDHEN and CDR2 as SYDVKM.

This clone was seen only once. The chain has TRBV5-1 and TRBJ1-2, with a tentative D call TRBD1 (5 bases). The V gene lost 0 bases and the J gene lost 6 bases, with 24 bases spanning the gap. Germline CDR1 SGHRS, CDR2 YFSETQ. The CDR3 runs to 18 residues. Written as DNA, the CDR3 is TGCGCCAGCAGCTTGGCAGGATTAAGCGGGACCCTGTCTGATGGCTACACCTTC. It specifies CASSLAGLSGTLSDGYTF. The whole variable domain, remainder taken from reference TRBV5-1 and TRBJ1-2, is KAGVTQTPRYLIKTRGQQVTLSCSPISGHRSVSWYQQTPGQGLQFLFEYFSETQRNKGNFPGRFSGRQFSNSRSEMNVSTLELGDSALYLCASSLAGLSGTLSDGYTFGSGTRLTVV.

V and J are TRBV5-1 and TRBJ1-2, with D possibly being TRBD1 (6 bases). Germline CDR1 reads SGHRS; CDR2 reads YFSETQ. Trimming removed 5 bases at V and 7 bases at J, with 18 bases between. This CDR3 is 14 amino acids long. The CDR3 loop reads CASSSTGTRSGYTF. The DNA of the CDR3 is TGCGCCAGCAGTTCCACAGGGACAAGGTCTGGCTACACCTTC.

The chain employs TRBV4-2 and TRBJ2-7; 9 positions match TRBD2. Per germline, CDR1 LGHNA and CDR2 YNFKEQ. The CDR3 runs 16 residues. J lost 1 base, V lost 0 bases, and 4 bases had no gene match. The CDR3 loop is CASSQDLAGDSYEQYF. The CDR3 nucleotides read TGTGCCAGCAGCCAAGATTTAGCGGGAGATTCCTACGAGCAGTACTTC.

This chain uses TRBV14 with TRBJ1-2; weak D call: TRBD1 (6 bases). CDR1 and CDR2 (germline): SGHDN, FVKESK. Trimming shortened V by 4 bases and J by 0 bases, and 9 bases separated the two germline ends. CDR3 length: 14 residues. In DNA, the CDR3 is TGTGCCAGCAGCCTGGACAGTACTAACTATGGCTACACCTTC. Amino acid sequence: CASSLDSTNYGYTF. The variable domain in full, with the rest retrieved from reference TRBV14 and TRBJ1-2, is EAGVTQFPSHSVIEKGQTVTLRCDPISGHDNLYWYRRVMGKEIKFLLHFVKESKQDESGMPNNRFLAERTGGTYSTLKVQPAELEDSGVYFCASSLDSTNYGYTFGSGTRLTVV.

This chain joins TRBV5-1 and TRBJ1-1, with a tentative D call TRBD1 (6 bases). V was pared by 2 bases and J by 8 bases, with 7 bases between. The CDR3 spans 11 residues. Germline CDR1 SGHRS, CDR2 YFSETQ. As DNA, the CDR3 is TGCGCCAGCAGCTTCGGACAGGAAGCTTTCTTT. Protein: CASSFGQEAFF.

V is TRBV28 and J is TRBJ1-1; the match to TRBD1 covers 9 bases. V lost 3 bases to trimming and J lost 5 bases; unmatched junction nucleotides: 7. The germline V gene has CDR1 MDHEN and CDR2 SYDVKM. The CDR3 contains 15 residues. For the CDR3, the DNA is TGTGCCAGCAGTTTCCCACAGGGGGCGCGGACTGAAGCTTTCTTT. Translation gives CASSFPQGARTEAFF. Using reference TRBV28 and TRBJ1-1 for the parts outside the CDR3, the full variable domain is DVKVTQSSRYLVKRTGEKVFLECVQDMDHENMFWYRQDPGLGLRLIYFSYDVKMKEKGDIPEGYSVSREKKERFSLILESASTNQTSMYLCASSFPQGARTEAFFGQGTRLTVV.

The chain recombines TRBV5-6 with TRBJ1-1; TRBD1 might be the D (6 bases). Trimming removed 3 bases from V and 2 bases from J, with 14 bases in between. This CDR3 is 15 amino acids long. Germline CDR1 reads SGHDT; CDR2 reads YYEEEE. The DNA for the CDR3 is TGTGCCAGCAGCTACTACGGGACACTTAACACTGAAGCTTTCTTT. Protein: CASSYYGTLNTEAFF.